This TCR beta chain was retrieved from a study of shared clonotypes between healthy human individuals. In its sample, this clone was seen many times. This table comes from immunoSEQ multiplex PCR, and its TCRdb copy is limited to in-frame clones, with some not included. The data show about 500,000 clones, roughly three quarters seen once. Germline V gene sequence: CDR1 MDHEN, CDR2 SYDVKM. The germline V and J ends were trimmed by 8 bases and 6 bases, with 9 bases remaining between them. The length of the CDR3 is 11 residues. The specimen sequenced was PBMCs. The gene calls are TRBV28 and TRBJ2-3; possibly TRBD2 for D (6 bases). The receptor's source is a woman in her thirties or forties in good health. Some clones in this sample may be carry-over from other donors' samples. The CDR3 coding sequence is TGTGCCAGCCGGGACTGGGATACGCAGTATTTT. It specifies CASRDWDTQYF.